The following is a TCR beta chain sequence with its context. Its target is not known. Germline CDR1 is LGHNA and CDR2 is YSLEER. The ends lost 4 bases at V and 4 bases at J; junction bases unmatched: 12. This CDR3 is built from 16 residues. Measured with immunoSEQ multiplex PCR; TCRdb has only the in-frame clones, and not every one. The sample lists about 38,000 clones; around nine tenths were seen once. This entry comes from a study of a mutant IDH1 vaccine in newly diagnosed glioma. Study overall: The treated population exhibited a male proportion of roughly 60%, a female proportion of about 38%, and a mean age of roughly 39 years. It was radiotherapy, temozolomide, or both that patients received previously, with most receiving both.

Study observations and caveats: Pseudoprogression looked unconnected to shifts in top peripheral T cell clonotypes.

Time point reported: baseline, week 1 (first vaccination visit). The treatment was: pre-vaccination baseline after standard-of-care therapy. The donors had new WHO grade 3 or 4 astrocytomas; these were IDH1-mutant and ATRX-lost. The sequenced sample was PBMCs, obtained from a glioma patient treated with radiotherapy, temozolomide or both. The TCR originated in a young man with glioma. The J gene is TRBJ2-5, the V gene TRBV4-3; 7 bases align to TRBD1. CDR3 amino acids: CASSRALRQGGETQYF. CDR3 in DNA: TGCGCCAGCAGCCGGGCCCTCCGACAGGGCGGAGAGACCCAGTACTTC.